This is a list of T cell receptor beta chains from one sample in a study of regulatory T cells in long-lasting Graves disease. TCRdb re-called the multiplex PCR reads through MiXCR, storing one row per CDR3 protein. Of roughly 420,000 distinct CDR3 sequences in the sample, about 14% are singletons; the top ten hold about 15%. The sample was also reused in another study, on T cells in Graves' hyperthyroidism and ophthalmopathy.

Here the sequenced sample was peripheral blood mononuclear cells (PBMCs), taken at new diagnosis, from a patient treated with antithyroid drugs. The receptors were sampled from a woman aged 50 to 60 with Graves disease. Each CDR3 is given with its conserved first and last residue. Fields, in order: D gene, V gene, J gene, clone size, CDR3 DNA, CDR3 protein. The D gene is left open where the match is weak. Clone size appears in some rows only: once, few, many, or a class for an expanded clone.

d_gene: .; v_gene: TRBV19; j_gene: TRBJ2-7; abundance: few; CDR3nt: TGTGCCAGTAGTTCCCGGCTAACGGCCTACGAGCAGTACTTC; CDR3aa: CASSSRLTAYEQYF
d_gene: TRBD1; v_gene: TRBV20-1; j_gene: TRBJ2-3; abundance: many; CDR3nt: TGCAGTGCTAGTAAGTGGCGACAGGGGACAGATACGCAGTATTTT; CDR3aa: CSASKWRQGTDTQYF
d_gene: .; v_gene: TRBV29-1; j_gene: TRBJ2-5; abundance: .; CDR3nt: TGCAGCGTCCTCCAGGGGGGAGGAGGGGAGACCCAGTACTTC; CDR3aa: CSVLQGGGGETQYF
d_gene: .; v_gene: TRBV30; j_gene: TRBJ1-2; abundance: few; CDR3nt: TGTGCCTGGATTAGGCAGGGTGGAAACTATGGCTACACCTTC; CDR3aa: CAWIRQGGNYGYTF
d_gene: .; v_gene: TRBV25-1; j_gene: TRBJ1-1; abundance: .; CDR3nt: TGTGCCAGCAGTGCCCACAACCGGGGCCTCGGCACTGAAGCTTTCTTT; CDR3aa: CASSAHNRGLGTEAFF
d_gene: .; v_gene: TRBV2; j_gene: TRBJ2-5; abundance: many; CDR3nt: TGTGCCAGCAGTGAGCAGGGCTTGTGGGAGACCCAGTACTTC; CDR3aa: CASSEQGLWETQYF
d_gene: TRBD2; v_gene: TRBV29-1; j_gene: TRBJ2-1; abundance: many; CDR3nt: TGCAGCGTATCGCCTTGGACTAGCGGGAGGTTCAATGAGCAGTTCTTC; CDR3aa: CSVSPWTSGRFNEQFF
d_gene: TRBD1; v_gene: TRBV7-9; j_gene: TRBJ1-4; abundance: few; CDR3nt: TGTGCCAGCAGCTCCACACCGGACAGGCCTAATGAAAAACTGTTTTTT; CDR3aa: CASSSTPDRPNEKLFF
d_gene: .; v_gene: TRBV9; j_gene: TRBJ2-7; abundance: many; CDR3nt: TGTGCCAGCAGCGTAGGGCAGGGCCGCTCCTACGAGCAGTACTTC; CDR3aa: CASSVGQGRSYEQYF
d_gene: TRBD1; v_gene: TRBV12-3/TRBV12-4; j_gene: TRBJ1-1; abundance: many; CDR3nt: TGTGCCAGCAGCGCACAGGGGCCCCTCACTGAAGCTTTCTTT; CDR3aa: CASSAQGPLTEAFF
d_gene: .; v_gene: TRBV5-1; j_gene: TRBJ2-2; abundance: many; CDR3nt: TGCGCCAGCAGTCCGGGGGCCAACACCGGGGAGCTGTTTTTT; CDR3aa: CASSPGANTGELFF
d_gene: TRBD1; v_gene: TRBV12-3/TRBV12-4; j_gene: TRBJ1-2; abundance: .; CDR3nt: TGTGCCAGCAGTCCGGGACAGGGCGGAATCTATGGCTACACCTTC; CDR3aa: CASSPGQGGIYGYTF
d_gene: TRBD2; v_gene: TRBV28; j_gene: TRBJ2-2; abundance: many; CDR3nt: TGTGCCAGCAGTTTATCGCCGGGACTAGCGGGAGAGGCTGGGGAGCTGTTTTTT; CDR3aa: CASSLSPGLAGEAGELFF
d_gene: TRBD1; v_gene: TRBV19; j_gene: TRBJ1-5; abundance: .; CDR3nt: TGTGCCAGTAGCCGGGACAGTGGGAATGGTATGGGCAATCAGCCCCAGCATTTT; CDR3aa: CASSRDSGNGMGNQPQHF
d_gene: .; v_gene: TRBV13; j_gene: TRBJ2-7; abundance: .; CDR3nt: TGTACCAGCAGCACGACGTATCGGGATTACGAGCAGTACTTC; CDR3aa: CTSSTTYRDYEQYF
d_gene: TRBD2; v_gene: TRBV20-1; j_gene: TRBJ2-1; abundance: many; CDR3nt: TGCAGTGCTCGGAGGGCTAGCGGGATATATGAGCAGTTCTTC; CDR3aa: CSARRASGIYEQFF
d_gene: .; v_gene: TRBV18; j_gene: TRBJ1-6; abundance: few; CDR3nt: TGTGCCAGCTCACCAAATTCGGGGAGCTATAATTCACCCCTCCACTTT; CDR3aa: CASSPNSGSYNSPLHF
d_gene: TRBD2; v_gene: TRBV6-5; j_gene: TRBJ2-1; abundance: few; CDR3nt: TGTGCCAGCAGTTACTCGACTAGCGGGAGTGATGAGCAGTTCTTC; CDR3aa: CASSYSTSGSDEQFF